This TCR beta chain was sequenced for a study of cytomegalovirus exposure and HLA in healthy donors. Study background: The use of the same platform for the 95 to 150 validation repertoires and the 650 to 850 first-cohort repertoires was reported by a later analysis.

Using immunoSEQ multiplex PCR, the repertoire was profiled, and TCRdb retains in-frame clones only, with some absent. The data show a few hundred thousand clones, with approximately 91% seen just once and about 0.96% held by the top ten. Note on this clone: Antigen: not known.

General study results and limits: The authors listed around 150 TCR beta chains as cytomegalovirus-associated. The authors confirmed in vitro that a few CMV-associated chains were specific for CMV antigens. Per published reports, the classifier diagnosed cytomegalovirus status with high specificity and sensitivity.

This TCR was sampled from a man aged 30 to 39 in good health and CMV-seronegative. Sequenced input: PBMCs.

The CDR3 nucleotides are TGTGCCAGCAGTGATGATAGTCACACTGAAGCTTTCTTT. It encodes CASSDDSHTEAFF. The rearrangement links TRBV6-1 to TRBJ1-1; D call uncertain. V was shortened by 3 bases and J by 3 bases, with 8 bases between the two germline ends. CDR1 and CDR2 from the germline V gene are MNHNS and SASEGT. This CDR3 has 13 residues.